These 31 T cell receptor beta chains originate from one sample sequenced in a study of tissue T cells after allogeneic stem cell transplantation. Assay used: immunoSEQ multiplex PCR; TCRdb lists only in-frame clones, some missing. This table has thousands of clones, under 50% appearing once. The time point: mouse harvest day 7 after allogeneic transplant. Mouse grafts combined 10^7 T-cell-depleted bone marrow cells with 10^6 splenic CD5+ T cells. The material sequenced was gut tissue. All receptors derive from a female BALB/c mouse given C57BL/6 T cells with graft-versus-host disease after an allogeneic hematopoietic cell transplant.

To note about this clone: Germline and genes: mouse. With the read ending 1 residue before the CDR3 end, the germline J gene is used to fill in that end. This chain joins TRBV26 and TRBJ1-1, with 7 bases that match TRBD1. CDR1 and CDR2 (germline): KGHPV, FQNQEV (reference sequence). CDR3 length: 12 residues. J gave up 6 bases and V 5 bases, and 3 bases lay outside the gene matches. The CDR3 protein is CASSSQGPEVFF. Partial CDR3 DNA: TGTGCCAGCAGTTCACAGGGGCCAGAAGTCTTC. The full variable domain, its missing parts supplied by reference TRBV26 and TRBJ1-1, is NSKVIQTPRYLVKGQGQKAKMRCIPEKGHPVVFWYQQNKNNEFKFLINFQNQEVLQQIDMTEKRFSAECPSNSPCSLEIQSSEAGDSALYLCASSSQGPEVFFGKGTRLTVV.

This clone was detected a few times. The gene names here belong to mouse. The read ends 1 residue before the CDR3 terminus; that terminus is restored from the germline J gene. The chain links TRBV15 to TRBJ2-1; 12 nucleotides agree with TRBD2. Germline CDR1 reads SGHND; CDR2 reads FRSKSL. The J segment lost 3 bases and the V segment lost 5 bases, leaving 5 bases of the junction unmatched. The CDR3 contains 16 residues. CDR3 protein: CASSPGTGGSYAEQFF. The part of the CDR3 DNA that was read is TGTGCCAGCAGTCCCGGGACTGGGGGGTCCTATGCTGAGCAGTTC.

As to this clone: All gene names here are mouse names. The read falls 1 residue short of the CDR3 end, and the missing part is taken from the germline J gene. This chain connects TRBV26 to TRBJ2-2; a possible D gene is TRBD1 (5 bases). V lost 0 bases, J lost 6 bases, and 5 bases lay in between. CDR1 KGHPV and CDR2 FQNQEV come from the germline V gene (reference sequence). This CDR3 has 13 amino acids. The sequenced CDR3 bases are TGTGCCAGCAGTCTGTCGACAGCCGGGCAGCTCTAC. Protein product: CASSLSTAGQLY. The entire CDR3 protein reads CASSLSTAGQLYF.

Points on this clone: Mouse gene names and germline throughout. The CDR3 bases that were read are TGCACCTGCAGTGCGGGACAGGGGGGGAACACAGAAGTCTTC. Translating gives CTCSAGQGGNTEVF. The CDR3 as a whole reads CTCSAGQGGNTEVFF. The rearrangement links TRBV1 to TRBJ1-1; the match to TRBD1 covers 11 bases. The DNA ends 1 residue before the CDR3 does, and the rest of the CDR3 is filled in from the germline J gene. Germline CDR1 NSQYPW, CDR2 LRSPGD (reference sequence). The CDR3 length is 15 residues. V was clipped by 3 bases and J by 1 base; unmatched bases: 1.

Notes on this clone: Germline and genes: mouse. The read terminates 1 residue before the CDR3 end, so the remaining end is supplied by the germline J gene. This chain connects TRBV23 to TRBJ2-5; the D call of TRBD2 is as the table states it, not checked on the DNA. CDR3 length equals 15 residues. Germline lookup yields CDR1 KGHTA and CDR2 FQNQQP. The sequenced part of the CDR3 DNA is TGCTCCAGCAGTCCGCTGGGGGGGCGGCAAGACACCCAGTAC. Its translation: CSSSPLGGRQDTQY. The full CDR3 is CSSSPLGGRQDTQYF. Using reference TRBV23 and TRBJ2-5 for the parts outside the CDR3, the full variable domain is DAAVTQKPRYLIKMKGQEAEMKCIPEKGHTAVFWYQQKQSKELKFLIYFQNQQPLDQIDMVKERFSAVCPSSSLCSLGIRTCEAEDSALYLCSSSPLGGRQDTQYFGPGTRLLVL.

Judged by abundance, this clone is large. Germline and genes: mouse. The CDR3 is CASNTNNNQAPLF. The sequenced part of the CDR3 DNA is TGTGCCAGCAACACAAATAACAACCAGGCTCCGCTT. The chain couples TRBV13-1 to TRBJ1-5, with D unresolved. The observed sequence ends 1 residue before the CDR3 terminus, with the missing tail filled in from the germline J gene. Trimming took 6 bases from V and 0 from J, leaving 7 bases between them. The CDR3 contains 13 residues. Germline V gene lookup returns CDR1 NSHNY and CDR2 SYGAGN.

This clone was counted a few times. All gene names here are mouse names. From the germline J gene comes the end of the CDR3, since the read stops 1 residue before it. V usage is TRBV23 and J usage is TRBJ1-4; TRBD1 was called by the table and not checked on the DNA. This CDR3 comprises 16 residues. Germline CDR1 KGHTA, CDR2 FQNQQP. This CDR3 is CSSSQSGTGGNERLFF. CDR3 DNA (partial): TGCTCCAGCAGTCAATCGGGGACAGGGGGCAACGAAAGATTATTT.

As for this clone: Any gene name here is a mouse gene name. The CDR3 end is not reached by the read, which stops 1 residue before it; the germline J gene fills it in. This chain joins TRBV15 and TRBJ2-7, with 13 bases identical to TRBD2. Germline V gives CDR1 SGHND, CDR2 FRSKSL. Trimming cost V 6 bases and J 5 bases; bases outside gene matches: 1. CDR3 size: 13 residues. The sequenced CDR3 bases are TGTGCCAGCAGGGACTGGGGGGGCGATGAACAGTAC. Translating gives CASRDWGGDEQY. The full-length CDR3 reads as CASRDWGGDEQYF.

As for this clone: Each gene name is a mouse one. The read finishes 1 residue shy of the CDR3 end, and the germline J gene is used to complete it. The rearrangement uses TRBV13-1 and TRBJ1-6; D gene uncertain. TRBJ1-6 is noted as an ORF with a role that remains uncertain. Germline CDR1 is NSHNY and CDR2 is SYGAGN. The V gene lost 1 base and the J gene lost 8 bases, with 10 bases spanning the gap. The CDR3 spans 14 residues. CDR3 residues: CASSDLGRDSPLYF. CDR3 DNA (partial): TGTGCCAGCAGTGATCTGGGTAGGGATTCGCCCCTCTAC.

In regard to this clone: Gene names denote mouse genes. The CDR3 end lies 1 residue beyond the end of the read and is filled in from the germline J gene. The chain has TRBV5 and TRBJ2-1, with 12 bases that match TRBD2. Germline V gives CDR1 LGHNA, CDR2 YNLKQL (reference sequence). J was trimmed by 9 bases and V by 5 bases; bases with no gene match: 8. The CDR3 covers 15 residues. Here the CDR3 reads CASSSRDWGVDEQFF. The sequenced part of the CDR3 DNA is TGTGCCAGCAGCTCCCGGGACTGGGGGGTAGATGAGCAGTTC.

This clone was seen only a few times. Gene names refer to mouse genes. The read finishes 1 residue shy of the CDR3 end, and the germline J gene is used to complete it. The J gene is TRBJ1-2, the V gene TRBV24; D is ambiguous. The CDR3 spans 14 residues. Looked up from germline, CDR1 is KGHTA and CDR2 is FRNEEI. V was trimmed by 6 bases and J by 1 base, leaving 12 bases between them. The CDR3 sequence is CASSPDNKNSDYTF. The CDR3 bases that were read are TGTGCCAGCAGCCCTGACAACAAAAACTCCGACTACACC.

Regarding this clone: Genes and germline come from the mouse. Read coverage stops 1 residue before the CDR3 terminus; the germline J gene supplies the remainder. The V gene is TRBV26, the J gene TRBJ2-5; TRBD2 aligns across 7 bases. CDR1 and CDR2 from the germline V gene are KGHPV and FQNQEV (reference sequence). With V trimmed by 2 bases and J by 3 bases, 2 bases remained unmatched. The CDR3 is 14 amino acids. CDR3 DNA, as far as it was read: TGTGCCAGCAGTCTGCAGGGACTGCAAGACACCCAGTAC. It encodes CASSLQGLQDTQY. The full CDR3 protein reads CASSLQGLQDTQYF. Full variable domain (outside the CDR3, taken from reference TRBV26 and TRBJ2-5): NSKVIQTPRYLVKGQGQKAKMRCIPEKGHPVVFWYQQNKNNEFKFLINFQNQEVLQQIDMTEKRFSAECPSNSPCSLEIQSSEAGDSALYLCASSLQGLQDTQYFGPGTRLLVL.

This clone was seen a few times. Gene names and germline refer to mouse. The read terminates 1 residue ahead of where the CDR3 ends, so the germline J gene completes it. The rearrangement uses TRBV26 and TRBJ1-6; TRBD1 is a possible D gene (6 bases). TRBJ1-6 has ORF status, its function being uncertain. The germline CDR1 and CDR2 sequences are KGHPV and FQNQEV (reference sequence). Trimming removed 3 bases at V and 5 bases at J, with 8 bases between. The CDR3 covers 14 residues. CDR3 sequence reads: CASSLGTNNSPLYF. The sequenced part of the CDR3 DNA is TGTGCCAGCAGTCTCGGGACAAATAATTCGCCCCTCTAC.

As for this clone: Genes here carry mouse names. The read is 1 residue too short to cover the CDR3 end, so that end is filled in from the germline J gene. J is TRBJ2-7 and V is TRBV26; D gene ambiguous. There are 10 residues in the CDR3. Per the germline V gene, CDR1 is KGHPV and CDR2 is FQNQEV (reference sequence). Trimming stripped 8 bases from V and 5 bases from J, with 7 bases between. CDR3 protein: CASAGNEQYF. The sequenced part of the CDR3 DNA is TGTGCCAGCGCGGGGAATGAACAGTAC.

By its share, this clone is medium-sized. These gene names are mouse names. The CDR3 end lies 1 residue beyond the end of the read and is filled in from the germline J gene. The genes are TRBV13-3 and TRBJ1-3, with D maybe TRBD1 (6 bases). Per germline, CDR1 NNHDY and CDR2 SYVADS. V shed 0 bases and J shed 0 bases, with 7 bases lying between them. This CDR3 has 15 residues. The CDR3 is CASSDGGPSGNTLYF. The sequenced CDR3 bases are TGTGCCAGCAGTGATGGGGGGCCTTCTGGAAATACGCTCTAT.

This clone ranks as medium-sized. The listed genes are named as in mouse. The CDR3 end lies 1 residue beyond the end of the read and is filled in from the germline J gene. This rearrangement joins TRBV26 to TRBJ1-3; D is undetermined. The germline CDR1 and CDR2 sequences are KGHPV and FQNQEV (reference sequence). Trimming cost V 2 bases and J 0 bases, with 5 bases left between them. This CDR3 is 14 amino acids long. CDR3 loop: CASSLLNSGNTLYF. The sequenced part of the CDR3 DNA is TGTGCCAGCAGTCTGCTCAATTCTGGAAATACGCTCTAT.

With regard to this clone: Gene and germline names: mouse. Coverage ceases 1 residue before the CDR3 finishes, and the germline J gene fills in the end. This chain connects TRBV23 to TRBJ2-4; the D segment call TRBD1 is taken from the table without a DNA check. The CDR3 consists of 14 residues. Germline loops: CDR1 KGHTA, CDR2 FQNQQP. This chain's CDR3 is CSSSQFAGQGGLYF. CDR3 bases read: TGCTCCAGCAGTCAATTTGCCGGACAGGGGGGTTTGTAC. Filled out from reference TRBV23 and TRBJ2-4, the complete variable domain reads DAAVTQKPRYLIKMKGQEAEMKCIPEKGHTAVFWYQQKQSKELKFLIYFQNQQPLDQIDMVKERFSAVCPSSSLCSLGIRTCEAEDSALYLCSSSQFAGQGGLYFGAGTRLSVL.

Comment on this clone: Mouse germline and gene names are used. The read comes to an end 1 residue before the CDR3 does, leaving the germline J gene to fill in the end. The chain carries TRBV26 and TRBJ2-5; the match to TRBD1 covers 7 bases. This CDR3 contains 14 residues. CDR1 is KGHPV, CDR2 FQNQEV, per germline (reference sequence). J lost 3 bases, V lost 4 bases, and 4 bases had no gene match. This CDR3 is CASSPTGKQDTQYF. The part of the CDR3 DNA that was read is TGTGCCAGCAGTCCGACAGGGAAACAAGACACCCAGTAC.

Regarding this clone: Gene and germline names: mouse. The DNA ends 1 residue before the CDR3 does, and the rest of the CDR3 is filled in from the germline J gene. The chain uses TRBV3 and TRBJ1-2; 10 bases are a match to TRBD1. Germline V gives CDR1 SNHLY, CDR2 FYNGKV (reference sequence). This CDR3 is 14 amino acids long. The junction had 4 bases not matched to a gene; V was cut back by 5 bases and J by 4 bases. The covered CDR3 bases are TGTGCCAGCAGCCTCAGGGACAGGGGCTCCGACTACACC. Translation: CASSLRDRGSDYT. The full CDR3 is CASSLRDRGSDYTF.

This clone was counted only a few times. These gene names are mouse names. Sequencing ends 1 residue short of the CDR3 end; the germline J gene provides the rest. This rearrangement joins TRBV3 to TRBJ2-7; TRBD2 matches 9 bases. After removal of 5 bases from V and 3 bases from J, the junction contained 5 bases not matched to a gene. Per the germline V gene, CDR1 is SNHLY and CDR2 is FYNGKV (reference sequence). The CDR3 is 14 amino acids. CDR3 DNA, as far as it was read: TGTGCCAGCAGCCCCCGCTGGGGGGGCTATGAACAGTAC. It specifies CASSPRWGGYEQY. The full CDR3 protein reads CASSPRWGGYEQYF.

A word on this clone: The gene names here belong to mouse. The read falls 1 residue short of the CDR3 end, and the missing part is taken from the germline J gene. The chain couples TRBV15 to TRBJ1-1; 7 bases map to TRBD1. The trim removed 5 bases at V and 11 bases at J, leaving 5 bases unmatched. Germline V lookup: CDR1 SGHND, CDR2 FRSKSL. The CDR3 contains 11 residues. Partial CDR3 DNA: TGTGCCAGCAGTGCTGACAGGGCGGTCTTC. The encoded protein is CASSADRAVF. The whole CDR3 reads CASSADRAVFF.

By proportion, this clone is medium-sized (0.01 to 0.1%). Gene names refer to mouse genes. CDR3 bases read: TGTGCCAGCAGACGGGACTGGGGGCTATATGAACAGTAC. It translates to CASRRDWGLYEQY. The complete CDR3 reads CASRRDWGLYEQYF. The chain joins TRBV26 to TRBJ2-7; 11 bases align to TRBD2. The read terminates 1 residue before the CDR3 end, so the remaining end is supplied by the germline J gene. The CDR3 spans 14 residues. With V trimmed by 6 bases and J by 4 bases, 5 bases remained unmatched. Germline loops: CDR1 KGHPV, CDR2 FQNQEV (reference sequence).

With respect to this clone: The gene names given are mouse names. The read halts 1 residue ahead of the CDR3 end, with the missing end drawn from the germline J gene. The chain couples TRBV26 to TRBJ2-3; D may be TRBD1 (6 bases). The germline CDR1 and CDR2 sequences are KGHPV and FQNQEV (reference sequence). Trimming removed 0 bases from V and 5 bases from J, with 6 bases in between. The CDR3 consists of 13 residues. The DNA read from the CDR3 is TGTGCCAGCAGTCTGTCGGACAGAGAAACGCTGTAT. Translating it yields CASSLSDRETLY. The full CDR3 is CASSLSDRETLYF.

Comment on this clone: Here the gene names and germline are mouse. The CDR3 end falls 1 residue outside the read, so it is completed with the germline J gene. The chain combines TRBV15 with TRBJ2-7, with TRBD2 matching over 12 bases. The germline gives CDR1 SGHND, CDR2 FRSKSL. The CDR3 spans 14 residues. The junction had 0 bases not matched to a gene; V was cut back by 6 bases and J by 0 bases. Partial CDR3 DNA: TGTGCCAGCAGGGACTGGGGGGGCTCCTATGAACAGTAC. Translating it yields CASRDWGGSYEQY. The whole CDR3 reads CASRDWGGSYEQYF. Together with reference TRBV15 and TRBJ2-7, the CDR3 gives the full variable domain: DAGVTQTPRHEVAEKGQTIILKCEPVSGHNDLFWYRQTKIQGLELLSYFRSKSLMEDGGAFKDRFKAEMLNSSFSTLKIQPTEPKDSAVYLCASRDWGGSYEQYFGPGTRLTVL.

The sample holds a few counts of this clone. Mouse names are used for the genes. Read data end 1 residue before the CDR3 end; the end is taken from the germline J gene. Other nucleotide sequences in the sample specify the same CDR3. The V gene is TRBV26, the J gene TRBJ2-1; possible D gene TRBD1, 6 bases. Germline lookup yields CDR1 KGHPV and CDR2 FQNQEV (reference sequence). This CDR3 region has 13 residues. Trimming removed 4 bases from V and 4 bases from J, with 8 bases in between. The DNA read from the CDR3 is TGTGCCAGCAGTCGGCAGGGGTATGCTGAGCAGTTC. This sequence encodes CASSRQGYAEQF. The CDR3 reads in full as CASSRQGYAEQFF.

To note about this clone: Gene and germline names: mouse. CDR3 sequence: CTCSARDKSNTEVFF. The covered CDR3 bases are TGCACCTGCAGTGCCCGGGACAAATCAAACACAGAAGTCTTC. The J gene is TRBJ1-1, the V gene TRBV1, with D possibly matching TRBD1 (6 bases). The read halts 1 residue ahead of the CDR3 end, with the missing end drawn from the germline J gene. CDR1 NSQYPW and CDR2 LRSPGD come from the germline V gene (reference sequence). The germline V and J ends were trimmed by 3 bases and 0 bases, with 11 bases remaining between them. This CDR3 is 15 amino acids long.

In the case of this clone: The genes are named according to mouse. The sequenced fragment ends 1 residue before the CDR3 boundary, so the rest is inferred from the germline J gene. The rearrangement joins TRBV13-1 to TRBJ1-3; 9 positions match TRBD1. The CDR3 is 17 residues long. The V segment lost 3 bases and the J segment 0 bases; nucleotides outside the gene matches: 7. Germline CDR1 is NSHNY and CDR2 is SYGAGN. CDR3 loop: CASSVSGTGSSGNTLYF. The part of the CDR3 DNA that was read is TGTGCCAGCAGTGTTTCCGGGACAGGGAGTTCTGGAAATACGCTCTAT.

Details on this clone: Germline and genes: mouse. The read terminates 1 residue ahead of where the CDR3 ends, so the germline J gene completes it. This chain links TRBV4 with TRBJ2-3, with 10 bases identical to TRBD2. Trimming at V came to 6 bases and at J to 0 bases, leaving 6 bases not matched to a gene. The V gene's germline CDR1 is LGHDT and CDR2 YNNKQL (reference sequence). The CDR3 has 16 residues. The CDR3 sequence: CASRFWGGASAETLYF. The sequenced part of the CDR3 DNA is TGTGCCAGCAGATTCTGGGGGGGCGCGAGTGCAGAAACGCTGTAT.

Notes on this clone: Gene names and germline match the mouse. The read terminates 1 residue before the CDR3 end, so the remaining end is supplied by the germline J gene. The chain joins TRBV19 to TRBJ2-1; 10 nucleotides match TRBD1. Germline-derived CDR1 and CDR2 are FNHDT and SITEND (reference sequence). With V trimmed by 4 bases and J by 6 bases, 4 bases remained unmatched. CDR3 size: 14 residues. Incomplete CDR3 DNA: TGTGCCAGCAGTCCCGACAGGGGGCCTGCTGAGCAGTTC. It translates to CASSPDRGPAEQF. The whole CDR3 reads CASSPDRGPAEQFF.

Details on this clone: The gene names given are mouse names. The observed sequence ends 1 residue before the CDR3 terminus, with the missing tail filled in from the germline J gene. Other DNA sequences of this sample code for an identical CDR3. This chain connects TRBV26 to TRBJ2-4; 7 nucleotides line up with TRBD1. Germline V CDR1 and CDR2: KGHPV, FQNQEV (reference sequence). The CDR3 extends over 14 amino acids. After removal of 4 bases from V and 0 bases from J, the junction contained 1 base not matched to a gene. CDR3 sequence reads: CASSPGQSQNTLYF. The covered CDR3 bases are TGTGCCAGCAGTCCGGGACAGAGTCAAAACACCTTGTAC.

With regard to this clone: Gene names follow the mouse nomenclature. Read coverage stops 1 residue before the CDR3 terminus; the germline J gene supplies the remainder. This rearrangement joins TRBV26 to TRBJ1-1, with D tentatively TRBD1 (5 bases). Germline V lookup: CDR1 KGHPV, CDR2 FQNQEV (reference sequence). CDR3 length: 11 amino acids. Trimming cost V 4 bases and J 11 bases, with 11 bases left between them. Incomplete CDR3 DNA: TGTGCCAGCAGTCGGCAGGGAGGCGTCTTC. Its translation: CASSRQGGVF. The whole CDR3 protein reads CASSRQGGVFF.